Listed below are T cell receptor beta chains from one sample, sequenced in a study of HIV-infected children after antiretroviral therapy interruption. TCRdb re-derived calls from the 3' RACE reads in MiXCR, one entry per CDR3 protein. The table shows about 89,000 distinct CDR3 sequences, with around 6.9% occurring only once. Sequences were derived from CD45RA+ CD4+ T cells from PBMCs, pooled from several time points, sampled from a donor given antiretroviral therapy, either interrupted or continuous. These receptors were taken from a pool of human donors with HIV. Both conserved end residues are part of each CDR3. D genes are given only for firm matches. Clone sizes are given selectively: once, few, many, or a class where the clone is expanded.

CDR3 length	clone size	J gene	V gene	D gene	CDR3 protein	CDR3 DNA
18	many	TRBJ2-6	TRBV7-6	TRBD2	CASSPRRSGGSGANVLTF	TGTGCCAGCAGCCCTCGACGTTCGGGGGGGTCTGGGGCCAACGTCCTGACTTTC
14	many	TRBJ1-2	TRBV6-6	TRBD1	CASSKKGTAYGYTF	TGTGCCAGCAGTAAGAAGGGGACAGCCTATGGCTACACCTTC
15	many	TRBJ2-5	TRBV14	.	CASSQANFWGQTQYF	TGTGCCAGCAGCCAAGCGAACTTCTGGGGACAGACCCAGTACTTC
15	few	TRBJ2-7	TRBV30	TRBD1	CAWSAGQGSAYEQYF	TGTGCCTGGAGTGCGGGACAGGGGTCAGCCTACGAGCAGTACTTC
13	few	TRBJ2-3	TRBV19	.	CASSAPGADTQYF	TGTGCCAGTAGTGCGCCGGGTGCAGATACGCAGTATTTT
13	many	TRBJ1-1	TRBV20-1	.	CSARKGDLTEAFF	TGCAGTGCAAGGAAAGGGGACCTTACTGAAGCTTTCTTT
16	many	TRBJ1-5	TRBV7-2	TRBD1	CASSKGQGAGSQPQHF	TGTGCCAGCAGTAAGGGACAGGGGGCTGGAAGTCAGCCCCAGCATTTT
12	many	TRBJ2-7	TRBV28	.	CASSEQTYEQYF	TGTGCCAGCAGTGAACAGACCTACGAGCAGTACTTC
19	many	TRBJ2-4	TRBV19	TRBD1	CASTPGQGFVTVAKNIQYF	TGTGCCAGTACTCCGGGACAGGGTTTTGTCACCGTAGCCAAAAACATTCAGTACTTC
13	few	TRBJ2-5	TRBV10-3	TRBD1	CAIRQGAEETQYF	TGTGCCATCCGACAGGGGGCGGAGGAGACCCAGTACTTC
16	.	TRBJ2-1	TRBV5-1	.	CASSLPATSGADEQFF	TGCGCCAGCAGCTTGCCAGCGACTAGTGGTGCGGATGAGCAGTTCTTC
11	many	TRBJ1-6	TRBV19	.	CASSDSSPLHF	TGTGCCAGTTCCGACAGTTCACCCCTCCACTTT
16	many	TRBJ1-1	TRBV20-1	TRBD1	CSAPPGTGFRNTEAFF	TGCAGTGCCCCCCCCGGGACAGGGTTCAGGAACACTGAAGCTTTCTTT
14	few	TRBJ2-1	TRBV10-1	TRBD2	CASSGGAGGGEQFF	TGCGCCAGCAGTGGAGGAGCGGGAGGCGGTGAGCAGTTCTTC
16	.	TRBJ1-2	TRBV12-3/TRBV12-4	TRBD1	CASTYPSGRGVLGYTF	TGTGCCAGCACTTATCCGTCGGGCAGGGGGGTGCTTGGCTACACCTTC
16	few	TRBJ1-1	TRBV6-5	TRBD1	CASSYSKGQGIRAAFF	TGTGCCAGCAGTTACTCGAAGGGACAGGGGATAAGAGCAGCTTTCTTT
14	many	TRBJ2-7	TRBV29-1	.	CSVEAQTETYEQYF	TGCAGCGTTGAAGCCCAGACGGAGACCTACGAGCAGTACTTC
17	few	TRBJ2-7	TRBV19	.	CASSKTDYGTLSYEQYF	TGTGCCAGTAGTAAAACCGATTACGGGACACTTTCCTACGAGCAGTACTTC
14	many	TRBJ2-7	TRBV6-5	TRBD1	CASSAIGQGAEQYF	TGTGCCAGCAGCGCGATCGGACAGGGGGCCGAGCAGTACTTC
15	.	TRBJ2-7	TRBV29-1	TRBD1	CSGLTGGPMIYEQYF	TGCAGCGGCTTGACAGGGGGCCCTATGATATACGAGCAGTACTTC
14	.	TRBJ1-2	TRBV12-3/TRBV12-4	TRBD1	CASAQGQVGYGYTF	TGTGCCAGTGCACAGGGGCAGGTTGGCTATGGCTACACCTTC
16	many	TRBJ2-3	TRBV13	TRBD2	CASSTTSGVRSDTQYF	TGTGCCAGCAGCACTACTAGCGGGGTTCGCTCAGATACGCAGTATTTT
15	many	TRBJ2-2	TRBV10-3	TRBD2	CAISSGGLNTGELFF	TGTGCCATCAGTAGCGGGGGGTTGAACACCGGGGAGCTGTTTTTT
13	many	TRBJ1-1	TRBV18	.	CASSGKLNTEAFF	TGTGCCAGCTCAGGGAAGTTGAACACTGAAGCTTTCTTT
15	many	TRBJ2-1	TRBV7-2	.	CASSYFGSSYNEQFF	TGTGCCAGCAGTTATTTTGGGAGCTCCTACAATGAGCAGTTCTTC
19	many	TRBJ2-3	TRBV6-5	TRBD2	CASSYPAEPGLAIRHTQYF	TGTGCCAGCAGTTACCCAGCCGAACCGGGACTAGCGATCCGGCATACGCAGTATTTT
13	many	TRBJ1-1	TRBV6-1	.	CASSAAVNTEAFF	TGTGCCAGCAGTGCAGCAGTGAACACTGAAGCTTTCTTT
13	many	TRBJ2-1	TRBV19	TRBD2	CASSGTSSNEQFF	TGTGCCAGTAGTGGGACTAGTTCCAATGAGCAGTTCTTC
11	few	TRBJ1-2	TRBV4-1	.	CASSHPRGYTF	TGCGCCAGCAGCCACCCAAGAGGCTACACCTTC
15	many	TRBJ2-3	TRBV10-2	.	CASSDLASSTDTQYF	TGCGCCAGCAGTGATTTGGCTTCCAGCACAGATACGCAGTATTTT
13	.	TRBJ2-2	TRBV9	.	CASSVIDFGELFF	TGTGCCAGCAGCGTAATAGATTTTGGGGAGCTGTTTTTT
13	many	TRBJ1-2	TRBV5-1	TRBD1	CASSPDRGGGYTF	TGCGCCAGCAGCCCTGACAGGGGAGGTGGCTACACCTTC
16	many	TRBJ2-4	TRBV19	.	CASSGGPSVAKNIQYF	TGTGCCAGTAGCGGGGGGCCTTCTGTAGCCAAAAACATTCAGTACTTC
14	many	TRBJ1-1	TRBV5-5	TRBD1	CASNQQGARTEAFF	TGTGCCAGCAACCAACAGGGGGCAAGGACTGAAGCTTTCTTT
16	many	TRBJ1-5	TRBV12-3/TRBV12-4	TRBD1	CASSTTTGRGNQPQHF	TGTGCCAGCAGTACGACGACAGGGAGGGGCAATCAGCCCCAGCATTTT
10	many	TRBJ2-1	TRBV2	.	CASKFDEQFF	TGTGCCAGCAAATTTGATGAGCAGTTCTTC
16	many	TRBJ1-6	TRBV27	TRBD1	CASSAPHRGGNSPLHF	TGTGCCAGCAGTGCCCCCCACAGGGGTGGTAATTCACCCCTCCACTTT
13	few	TRBJ1-1	TRBV29-1	TRBD1	CSVRTGINTEAFF	TGCAGCGTACGGACAGGGATAAACACTGAAGCTTTCTTT
14	many	TRBJ1-5	TRBV12-3/TRBV12-4	.	CASSFQGGNQPQHF	TGTGCCAGCAGTTTCCAGGGAGGCAATCAGCCCCAGCATTTT
14	few	TRBJ2-2	TRBV15	.	CATSRDRATGELFF	TGTGCCACCAGCAGAGATAGGGCCACCGGGGAGCTGTTTTTT
16	.	TRBJ1-3	TRBV5-4	.	CASSKTNGRPGNTIYF	TGTGCCAGCAGCAAAACCAACGGGAGGCCTGGAAACACCATATATTTT
15	.	TRBJ2-3	TRBV5-4	.	CASSPYRVGTDTQYF	TGTGCCAGCAGCCCGTACAGGGTGGGGACAGATACGCAGTATTTT
17	many	TRBJ1-1	TRBV7-2	.	CASSLAAVTSVGTEAFF	TGTGCCAGCAGCCTGGCGGCAGTTACATCGGTAGGCACTGAAGCTTTCTTT
14	.	TRBJ2-1	TRBV28	.	CASSPPVGLNEQFF	TGTGCCAGCAGCCCCCCGGTGGGCCTCAATGAGCAGTTCTTC
15	.	TRBJ2-3	TRBV9	TRBD2	CASSGSGGRTDTQYF	TGTGCCAGCAGCGGTAGCGGGGGGCGCACAGATACGCAGTATTTT
19	many	TRBJ1-4	TRBV20-1	.	CSARDKDRPERATNEKLFF	TGCAGTGCTAGGGATAAAGACAGGCCGGAACGGGCAACTAATGAAAAACTGTTTTTT
15	many	TRBJ2-1	TRBV20-1	TRBD2	CSPAAGDSSYNEQFF	TGCAGCCCGGCGGCGGGAGATAGCTCCTACAATGAGCAGTTCTTC
15	many	TRBJ2-2	TRBV29-1	TRBD1	CSARYRGLNTGELFF	TGCAGCGCCCGGTATAGGGGGCTAAACACCGGGGAGCTGTTTTTT